This T cell receptor (beta chain) was identified during a study of OX40 agonist ivuxolimab in advanced cancers. Study information: Among those enrolled, mean age was 60 years (range about 20 to 79) and 82.7% were male.

Whole-study results and caveats: Some of the lowest clonal expansion was seen in partial responders at 0.1-3.0 mg/kg.

From germline, CDR1 is SGHRS and CDR2 YFSETQ. Losses at the gene ends were 1 base for V and 6 bases for J; bases not matched to a gene: 4. CDR3 length equals 13 residues. TCRdb's table, derived via immunoSEQ multiplex PCR, lists solely in-frame clones and lacks some. The sample records 75,000 to 90,000 clones, more than 75% being singletons. As regards this clone: Its target is unknown.

The chain joins TRBV5-1 to TRBJ2-7, with TRBD1 matching 7 bases. The sample was CD4+ or CD8+ T cells sorted from blood, taken in a trial of the OX40 agonist ivuxolimab. This clonotype was sampled from an adult with an advanced solid tumor such as melanoma, head and neck, liver or kidney cancer. CDR3 sequence: CASSLQQGREQYF. DNA for the CDR3: TGCGCCAGCAGCTTGCAACAGGGGCGCGAGCAGTACTTC.